Here is one TCR beta chain with its context. Its matching antigen is unknown. Assay: immunoSEQ multiplex PCR; the TCRdb copy retains only in-frame clones and omits some. This sample has more than 70,000 clones; about 85% occur once, and the top ten carry more than 0.5%. This sample is part of a study of OX40 agonist ivuxolimab in advanced cancers. Across the study: The dose-escalation cohort had hepatocellular carcinoma, melanoma, renal cell or head and neck cancer. Patients with prior anti-PD-1, anti-PD-L1 or anti-CTLA-4 therapy were eligible; roughly 41% had some. General study findings and limits: The 0.1-3.0 mg/kg partial responders had among the lowest clonal expansion.

Sampling of blood occurred at baseline, cycle 4 day 1, and cycle 7 day 1. The input for sequencing was CD4+ or CD8+ T cells sorted from blood, taken in a trial of the OX40 agonist ivuxolimab. The sequence was collected from an adult with an advanced solid tumor such as melanoma, head and neck, liver or kidney cancer.

CDR3 sequence: CASSQDVRVPGANVLTF. The DNA of the CDR3 is TGTGCCAGCAGCCAAGATGTTCGGGTGCCTGGGGCCAACGTCCTGACTTTC. The V and J genes are TRBV4-2 and TRBJ2-6; D remains unclear. The CDR3 extends over 17 amino acids. V was trimmed by 0 bases and J by 2 bases, leaving 11 bases between them. The germline V gene has CDR1 LGHNA and CDR2 YNFKEQ.